The source of this TCR beta chain is a study of human T cells and chemical hapten exposure. Study-wide findings and caveats: TCRs exceeding 1 in 1000 frequency stayed unchanged with DPC sensitization.

The library tagged each cDNA molecule with unique molecular identifiers. TCRdb re-analysed the RACE reads in MiXCR, keeping a single row per CDR3 protein. Of roughly 40,000 distinct CDR3 sequences listed, roughly 12% were seen once; the top ten hold about 5.7%. The V gene lost 6 bases and the J gene lost 0 bases, with 11 bases spanning the gap. CDR1 is MNHEY and CDR2 is SVGEGT in the germline V gene. CDR3 length: 14 amino acids. As regards this clonotype: Its matching antigen is unknown.

Time point given: pre-sensitization, week 0. Treatment of the sample: therapeutic diphenylcyclopropenone sensitization with weekly scalp DPC. Whole blood that had not been fractionated was the source of extracted total RNA. The chain has TRBV6-2 or TRBV6-3 and TRBJ1-1; D is unresolved. The source was whole blood, collected in connection with sensitization to the hapten diphenylcyclopropenone (DPC). The source of this sequence is a woman in her twenties or thirties with alopecia areata. Some clones in this sample may be carry-over from other donors' samples. CDR3 sequence (DNA): TGTGCCAGCAGGGGGAAGGGTTTGAACACTGAAGCTTTCTTT. Translated: CASRGKGLNTEAFF.